The sequence of this T cell receptor beta chain was determined in a study of blood T cell repertoires in COVID-19. At the level of the study: The origin of the acute and convalescent COVID-19 samples was the United States, Italy and Spain. PBMCs, B-cell-depleted T cells, or T cells provided the cDNA or gDNA that made up the material.

With V trimmed by 5 bases and J by 14 bases, 15 bases remained unmatched. The CDR3 sequence is 16 residues long. Germline V lookup: CDR1 MNHEY, CDR2 SMNVEV (reference sequence). Authors' methods: Amplification from reference gene primers served as the basis for estimated nucleated cell counts. Produced via immunoSEQ multiplex PCR; TCRdb's table is partial and in-frame only. V and J calls plus clone size are reproduced from that table; the DNA served to infer D and trimming. The sample comprises 150,000 to 200,000 clones, about 87% of which are singletons, and 20% to 30% rests with the top ten. The sample consisted of peripheral blood. The rearrangement joins TRBV27 to TRBJ2-1; 13 bases map to TRBD2. The origin of this receptor is a man aged 60 to 69 with acute or convalescent COVID-19. The CDR3 reads CASSPQGLAGRVAKFF. CDR3 DNA sequence: TGTGCCAGCAGTCCCCAGGGACTAGCGGGAAGGGTTGCAAAGTTCTTC.